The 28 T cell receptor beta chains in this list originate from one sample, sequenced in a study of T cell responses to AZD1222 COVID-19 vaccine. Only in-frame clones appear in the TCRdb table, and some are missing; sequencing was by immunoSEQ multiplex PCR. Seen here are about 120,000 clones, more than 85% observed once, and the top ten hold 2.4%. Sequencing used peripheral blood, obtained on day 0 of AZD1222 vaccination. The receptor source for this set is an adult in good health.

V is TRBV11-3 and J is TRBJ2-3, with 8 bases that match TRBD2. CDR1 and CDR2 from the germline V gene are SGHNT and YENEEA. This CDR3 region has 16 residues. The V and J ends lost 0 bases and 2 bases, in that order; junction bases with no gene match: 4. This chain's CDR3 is CASSLESSGNTDTQYF. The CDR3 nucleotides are TGTGCCAGCAGCTTAGAGAGTAGCGGGAACACAGATACGCAGTATTTT.

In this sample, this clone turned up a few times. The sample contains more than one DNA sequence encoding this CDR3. CDR3 loop: CAWSQGSSNQPQHF. CDR3 bases: TGTGCCTGGAGTCAGGGCTCAAGCAATCAGCCCCAGCATTTT. The chain is built from TRBV30 and TRBJ1-5, with D possibly being TRBD1 (5 bases). CDR1 is GTSNPN and CDR2 is SVGIG in the germline V gene (reference sequence). This CDR3 contains 14 residues. Trimming removed 2 bases at V and 1 base at J, with 9 bases between.

In nucleotides, the CDR3 is TGTGCCAGTAGTATCGAGGGCAATCAGCCCCAGCATTTT. Its translation: CASSIEGNQPQHF. The J gene is TRBJ1-5, the V gene TRBV19; D is uncertain. The CDR3 length is 13 residues. From germline, CDR1 is LNHDA and CDR2 SQIVND (reference sequence). Trimming shortened V by 3 bases and J by 2 bases, and 5 bases separated the two germline ends.

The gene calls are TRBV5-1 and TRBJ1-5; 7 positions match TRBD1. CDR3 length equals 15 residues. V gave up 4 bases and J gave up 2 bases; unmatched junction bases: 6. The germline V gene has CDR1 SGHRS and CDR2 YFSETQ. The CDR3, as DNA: TGCGCCAGCAGCCATACAGGGGTCGGCAATCAGCCCCAGCATTTT. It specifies CASSHTGVGNQPQHF.

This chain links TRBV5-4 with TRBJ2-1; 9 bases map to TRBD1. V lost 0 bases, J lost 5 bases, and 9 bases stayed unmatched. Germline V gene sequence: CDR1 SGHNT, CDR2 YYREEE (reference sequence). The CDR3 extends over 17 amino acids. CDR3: CASSLGVGQGLDNEQFF. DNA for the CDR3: TGTGCCAGCAGCTTGGGGGTGGGACAGGGTCTGGACAATGAGCAGTTCTTC.

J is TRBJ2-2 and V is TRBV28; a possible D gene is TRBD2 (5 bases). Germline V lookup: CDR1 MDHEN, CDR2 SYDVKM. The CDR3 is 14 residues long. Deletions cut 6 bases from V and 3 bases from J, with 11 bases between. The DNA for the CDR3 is TGTGCCAGCAGGGGCCCCGGGGACACCGGGGAGCTGTTTTTT. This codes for CASRGPGDTGELFF.

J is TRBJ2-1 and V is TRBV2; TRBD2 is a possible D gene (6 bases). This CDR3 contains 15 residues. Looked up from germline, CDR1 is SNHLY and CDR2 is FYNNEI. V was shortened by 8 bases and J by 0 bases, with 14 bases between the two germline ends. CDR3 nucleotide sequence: TGTGCCAGCCGGCGAGGGCGGGACTCCTACAATGAGCAGTTCTTC. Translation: CASRRGRDSYNEQFF.

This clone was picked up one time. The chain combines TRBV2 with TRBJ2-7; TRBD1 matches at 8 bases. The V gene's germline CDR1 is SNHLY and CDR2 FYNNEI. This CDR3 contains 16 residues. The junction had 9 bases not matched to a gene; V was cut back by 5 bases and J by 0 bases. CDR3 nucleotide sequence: TGTGCCAGCAGTTCCGGGACAGGCCTGAGCTCCTACGAGCAGTACTTC. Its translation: CASSSGTGLSSYEQYF.

CDR3 loop: CASSYRQYSNQPQHF. The CDR3 DNA reads TGTGCCAGCAGCTACAGGCAGTATAGCAATCAGCCCCAGCATTTT. This chain links TRBV28 with TRBJ1-5; D possibly corresponds to TRBD1 (5 bases). The CDR3 runs 15 residues. Trimming shortened V by 6 bases and J by 0 bases, and 12 bases separated the two germline ends. Germline V gives CDR1 MDHEN, CDR2 SYDVKM.

The CDR3 loop reads CASSPPDGLNTEAFF. The CDR3 nucleotides are TGTGCCAGCTCACCACCTGACGGATTGAACACTGAAGCTTTCTTT. V and J are TRBV18 and TRBJ1-1; D call uncertain. The V and J ends lost 0 bases and 0 bases respectively, with 8 bases between them. Germline CDR1 is KGHSH and CDR2 is LQKENI. The length of the CDR3 is 15 residues.

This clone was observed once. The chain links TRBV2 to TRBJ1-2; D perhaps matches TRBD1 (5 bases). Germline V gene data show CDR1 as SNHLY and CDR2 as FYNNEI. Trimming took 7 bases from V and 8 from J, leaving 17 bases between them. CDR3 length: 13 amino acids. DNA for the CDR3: TGTGCCAGCAAAGAAGACAGTGCTGGGGGCTACACCTTC. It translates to CASKEDSAGGYTF.

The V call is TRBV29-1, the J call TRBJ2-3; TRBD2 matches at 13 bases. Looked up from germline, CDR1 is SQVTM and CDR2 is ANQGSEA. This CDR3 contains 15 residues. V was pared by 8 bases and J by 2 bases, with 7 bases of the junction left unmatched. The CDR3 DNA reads TGCAGCTCGGGACTAGCGGGGCTTATCACAGATACGCAGTATTTT. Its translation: CSSGLAGLITDTQYF.

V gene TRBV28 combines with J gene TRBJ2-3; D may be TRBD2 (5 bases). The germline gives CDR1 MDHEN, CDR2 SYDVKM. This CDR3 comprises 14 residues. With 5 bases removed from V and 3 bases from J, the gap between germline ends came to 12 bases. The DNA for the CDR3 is TGTGCCAGCAGTCCTCGGACTGGAACAGATACGCAGTATTTT. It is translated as CASSPRTGTDTQYF.

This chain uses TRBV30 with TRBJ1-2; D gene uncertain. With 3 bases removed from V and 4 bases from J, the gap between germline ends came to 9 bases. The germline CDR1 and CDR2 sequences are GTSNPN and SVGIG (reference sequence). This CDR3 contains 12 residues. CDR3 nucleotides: TGTGCCTGGAGCCGGACCGGCTATGGCTACACCTTC. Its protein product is CAWSRTGYGYTF. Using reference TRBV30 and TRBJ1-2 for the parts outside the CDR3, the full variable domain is SQTIHQWPATLVQPVGSPLSLECTVEGTSNPNLYWYRQAAGRGLQLLFYSVGIGQISSEVPQNLSASRPQDRQFILSSKKLLLSDSGFYLCAWSRTGYGYTFGSGTRLTVV.

In DNA form, the CDR3 reads TGTGCCAGCAGCTTAGCTGCCTCGATTAATGAAAAACTGTTTTTT. Protein product: CASSLAASINEKLFF. The chain links TRBV7-2 to TRBJ1-4; D ambiguous. Germline V lookup: CDR1 SGHTA, CDR2 FQGNSA. V lost 0 bases and J lost 4, with 9 bases in between. This CDR3 is 15 amino acids long. The whole variable domain, filled in from reference TRBV7-2 and TRBJ1-4, reads GAGVSQSPSNKVTEKGKDVELRCDPISGHTALYWYRQSLGQGLEFLIYFQGNSAPDKSGLPSDRFSAERTGGSVSTLTIQRTQQEDSAVYLCASSLAASINEKLFFGSGTQLSVL.

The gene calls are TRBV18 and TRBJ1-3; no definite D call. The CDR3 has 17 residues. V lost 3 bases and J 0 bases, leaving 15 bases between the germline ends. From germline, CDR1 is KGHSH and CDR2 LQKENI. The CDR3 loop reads CASSPLPKGGSGNTIYF. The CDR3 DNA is TGTGCCAGCTCACCCCTCCCGAAGGGCGGCTCTGGAAACACCATATATTTT.

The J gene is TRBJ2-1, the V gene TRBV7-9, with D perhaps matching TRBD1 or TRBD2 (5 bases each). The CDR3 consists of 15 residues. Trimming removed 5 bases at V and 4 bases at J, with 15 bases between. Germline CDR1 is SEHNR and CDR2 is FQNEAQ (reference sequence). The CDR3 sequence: CASSPKGDSYNEQFF. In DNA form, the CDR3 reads TGTGCCAGCAGCCCAAAGGGAGACAGTTACAATGAGCAGTTCTTC.

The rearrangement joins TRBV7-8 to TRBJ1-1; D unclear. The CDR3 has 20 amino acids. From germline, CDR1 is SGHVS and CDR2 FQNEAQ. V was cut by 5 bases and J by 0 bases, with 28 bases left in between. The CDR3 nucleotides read TGTGCCAGCAGCCCCTTTGGCCTAGATACATCGAAGGGCATGAACACTGAAGCTTTCTTT. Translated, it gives CASSPFGLDTSKGMNTEAFF.

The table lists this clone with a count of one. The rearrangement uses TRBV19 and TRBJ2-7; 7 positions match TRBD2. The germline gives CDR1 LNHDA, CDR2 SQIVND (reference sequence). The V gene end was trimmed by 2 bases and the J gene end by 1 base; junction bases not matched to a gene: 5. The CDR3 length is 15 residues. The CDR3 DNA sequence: TGTGCCAGTAGTATATTGCAGGGAGGGTCCTACGAGCAGTACTTC. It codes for CASSILQGGSYEQYF.

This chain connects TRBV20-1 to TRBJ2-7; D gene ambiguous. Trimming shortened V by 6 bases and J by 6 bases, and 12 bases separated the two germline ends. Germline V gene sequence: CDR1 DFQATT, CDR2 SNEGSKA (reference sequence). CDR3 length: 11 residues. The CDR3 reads CSAPDPPEQYF. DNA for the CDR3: TGCAGTGCCCCGGACCCGCCCGAGCAGTACTTC.

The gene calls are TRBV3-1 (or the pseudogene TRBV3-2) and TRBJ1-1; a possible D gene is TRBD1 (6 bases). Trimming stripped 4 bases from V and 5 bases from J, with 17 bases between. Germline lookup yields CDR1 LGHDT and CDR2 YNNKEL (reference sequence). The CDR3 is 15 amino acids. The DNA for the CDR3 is TGTGCCAGCAGCCCCCGGGACACAAGACTGACTGAAGCTTTCTTT. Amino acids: CASSPRDTRLTEAFF.

The CDR3 loop is CASSEALRGNYEQYF. The CDR3 DNA reads as TGTGCCAGCAGTGAAGCACTCAGGGGAAACTACGAGCAGTACTTC. The rearrangement joins TRBV6-1 to TRBJ2-7, with D perhaps matching TRBD1 (6 bases). Trimming cost V 0 bases and J 3 bases, with 12 bases left between them. The CDR3 is made up of 15 amino acids. Germline CDR1 is MNHNS and CDR2 is SASEGT.

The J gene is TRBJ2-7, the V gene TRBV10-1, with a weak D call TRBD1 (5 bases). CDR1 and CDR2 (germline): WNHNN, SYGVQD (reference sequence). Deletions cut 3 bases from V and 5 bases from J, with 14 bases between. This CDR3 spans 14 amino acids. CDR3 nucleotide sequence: TGCGCCAGCAGTGAAGGGGCATCTCCCAACGAGCAGTACTTC. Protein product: CASSEGASPNEQYF.

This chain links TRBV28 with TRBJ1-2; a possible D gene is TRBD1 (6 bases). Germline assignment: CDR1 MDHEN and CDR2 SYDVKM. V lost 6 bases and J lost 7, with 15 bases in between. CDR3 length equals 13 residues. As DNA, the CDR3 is TGTGCCAGCAGGTCTACAGGGCTTGGTGGCTACACCTTC. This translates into CASRSTGLGGYTF.

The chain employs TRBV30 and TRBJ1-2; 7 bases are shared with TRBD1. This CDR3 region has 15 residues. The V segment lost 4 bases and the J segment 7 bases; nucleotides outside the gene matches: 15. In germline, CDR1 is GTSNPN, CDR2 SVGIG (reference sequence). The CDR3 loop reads CAWTLMGAGGGGYTF. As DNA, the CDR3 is TGTGCCTGGACCCTCATGGGGGCAGGGGGAGGTGGCTACACCTTC.

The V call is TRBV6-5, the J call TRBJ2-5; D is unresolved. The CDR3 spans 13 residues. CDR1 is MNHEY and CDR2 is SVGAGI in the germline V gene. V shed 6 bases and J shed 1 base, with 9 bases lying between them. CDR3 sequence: CASRATFQETQYF. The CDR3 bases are TGTGCCAGCAGGGCTACCTTCCAAGAGACCCAGTACTTC.

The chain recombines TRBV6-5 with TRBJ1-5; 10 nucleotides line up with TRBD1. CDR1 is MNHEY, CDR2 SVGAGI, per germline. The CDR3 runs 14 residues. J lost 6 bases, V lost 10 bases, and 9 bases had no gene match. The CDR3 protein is CATTGTGVGQPQHF. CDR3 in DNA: TGTGCCACCACCGGGACAGGGGTTGGTCAGCCCCAGCATTTT.

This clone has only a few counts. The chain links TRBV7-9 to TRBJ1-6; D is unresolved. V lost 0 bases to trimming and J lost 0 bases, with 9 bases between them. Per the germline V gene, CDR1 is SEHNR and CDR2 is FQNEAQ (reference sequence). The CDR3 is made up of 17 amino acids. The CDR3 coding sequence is TGTGCCAGCAGCTTAGCGGACCGAAGCTCCTATAATTCACCCCTCCACTTT. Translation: CASSLADRSSYNSPLHF.